Reported below is one T cell receptor (beta chain). Its antigen is unknown. This CDR3 has 18 amino acids. V was clipped by 5 bases and J by 1 base, with 20 bases between them. The germline CDR1 and CDR2 sequences are MNHEY and SMNVEV (reference sequence). This sample is drawn from a study of T cells in tumors after PD-1 blockade. Overall study: Peripheral blood samples averaged approximately 37,000 unique clonotypes and about 110,000 templates. The study, taken as a whole, reports: Roughly 40% of tumor TCR clonotypes were also found in blood.

The data were produced by immunoSEQ multiplex PCR, yet TCRdb's version contains in-frame clones alone and is incomplete. The data show around 51,000 clones, over 75% seen once. The receptor was derived from a human donor with basal cell carcinoma. The source material was PBMCs, sampled before anti-PD-1 treatment. The V and J genes are TRBV27 and TRBJ2-2; weak D call: TRBD1 (6 bases). DNA of the CDR3: TGTGCCAGCAGTAGGACCAAGACTGGGACAAAGAACACCGGGGAGCTGTTTTTT. It translates to CASSRTKTGTKNTGELFF.